This entry describes one TCR beta chain. Its antigen remains undetermined. Base qualities are not recorded, but no much larger clone differs from it by a single base. The receptor library was made with 5' RACE. The instrument given in TCRdb is Illumina HiSeq 2500. A second PCR of roughly 7 to 11 cycles was performed with a sample-barcoded 5' primer and a J-beta primer mix. A template-switch 5' adaptor carrying 12 random nucleotides introduced a unique molecular identifier onto each TCR beta cDNA molecule. Each sample yielded at least 3 million CDR3-containing paired-end reads. First-strand cDNA synthesis was performed from all RNA using the Mint cDNA synthesis kit, with priming by a TRBC-specific oligonucleotide. Following uracil-DNA glycosylase treatment, a first 18-cycle PCR with universal primers M1SS and BC2_uni_R was performed on all cDNA. As for how the authors treated the data: For normalization, 1 million high-quality reads, each with a distinct molecular identifier, were randomly selected from each sample. Reads sharing molecular identifiers were discarded rather than binned into consensus sequences. MiTCR, with a Q25 quality threshold and the strictest error-elimination algorithm, was used for CDR3 identification, clonotype clustering and error correction. Lower-bound total TCR beta diversity was estimated with a nonparametric unseen species model using Euler transformation. TCRdb reprocessed the public reads (quality trimming at Q25 with fastp, clone calling with MiXCR) and kept in-frame beta chains. Rows are combined by CDR3 protein, so each entry shows the most common genes and DNA. V and J calls and clone size were set by TCRdb, not the authors. The sample table records around 1,000,000 distinct CDR3 sequences; about 25% of these occur just once. The top ten constitute less than 0.75% of the sample.

The CDR3 spans 14 residues, from the cysteine through the phenylalanine. CDR3 DNA is the only sequence kept; it has 42 bases, read in frame from the first base. The junction shows trimming of 5 bases on V and 5 bases on J, plus 15 bases between the germline ends. The germline V gene (reference sequence) supplies CDR1 MNHEY and CDR2 SMNVEV. The donors were roughly 40 Caucasian individuals from Russia, aged 6 to 90 years, who were systemically healthy. Around 9.7 milliliters of peripheral blood were collected from each donor into EDTA-treated Vacutainer tubes. Ficoll-Paque density-gradient centrifugation was used to isolate PBMCs, with at least 6 million obtained per sample. Total RNA was extracted from PBMCs with Trizol reagent, with at least 5 micrograms obtained per sample. The percentages of naive CD45RAhigh/CD27high T cells were determined by flow cytometry on a PBMC aliquot from every donor. This specimen comes from a study of blood T cells in healthy people across ages (dated by TCRdb to the mid-2010s). Notes on the research overall: In model experiments, roughly one uniquely barcoded TCR beta cDNA molecule per two T cells was captured by template switching. Two additional independent replicas of 1 million unique cDNA reads from the same blood draw were analyzed for two donors (one aged 18 to 30 and one aged 80 or older). Donors were grouped into four age groups: young (average roughly 16 years), middle-aged (39), aged (about 59) and long-lived (approximately 78). Age-related changes in TCR beta repertoire diversity were measured in the study by deep sequencing normalized with unique cDNA molecular identifiers. Results the study describes overall, beyond this receptor: Bulk unsorted PBMC profiling prevented conclusive comparison of naive and antigen-experienced compartments. Because the CMV infection status of the donors was unknown, age-related changes in expanded clonotypes may potentially have been confounded. Total diversity estimates from one million sequenced T cells were considered lower bounds and underestimates. There was a strong correlation between observed TCR beta diversity and the percentage of naive T cells measured by flow cytometry. Compared with the aged group, the long-lived group had more naive CD4+ T cells, fewer expanded clones and increased TCR diversity, a pattern suggesting age selection. Observed TCR beta diversity per million T cells fell roughly linearly with age, and a significant reduction was already apparent by age around 40.

These same data were also listed under a study on T cells of mothers and their children. According to the second study: Donors were nine systemically healthy Caucasian individuals: three mothers and their six children. cDNA synthesis used all of the extracted RNA, with 1.5 ug of RNA in each 15 ul reaction. In the second PCR, the M1S primer added sample barcodes and 2-4 random nucleotides. More than 8 million TCR beta CDR3 reads were obtained from each mother, and about 3 million reads were obtained from each child. Thymic selection shapes the output of TCR recombination in a similar way in related and unrelated pairs, and inherited differences have a minor effect. Normalized repertoire overlap in related mother-child pairs was always slightly higher than in unrelated mother-child pairs, but the difference was never significant. With a sensitivity of approximately 100 clones per million clonotypes, no persistent microchimeric T cell clones were detected. Deep NGS was used in the study to compare the TCR beta repertoires of mothers and children and to look for features that separate related mother-child pairs from unrelated individuals. Mothers averaged roughly 40 +/- 4 years of age and children averaged about 10 +/- 4 years. After adapter ligation was performed with NEBNext reagents, the libraries were sequenced on an Illumina HiSeq 2000 with 100+100 nt paired-end reads. To prevent cross-contamination, the mother and child libraries were prepared a month apart and were sequenced in separate runs. Each donor had between roughly 450,000 and 2,100,000 distinct TCR beta clonotypes identified. Naive TCR beta clonotypes were estimated from low-frequency clonotypes matched to each donor's FACS-determined naive share, without sorting.

The rearranged segments are TRBV27 and TRBJ2-5; the D gene is perhaps TRBD1 or TRBD2, each of them matching over 5 bases. Sequenced: blood. The TCR comes from a girl aged 2 to 10 in good health. The CDR3 in this case is CASSPWGPEETQYF. The bases read TGTGCCAGCAGTCCCTGGGGACCAGAGGAGACCCAGTACTTC.